Listed below are T cell receptor beta chains from one sample, sequenced in a study of T cells of healthy individuals. TCRdb re-analysed the 5' RACE reads in MiXCR, keeping a single row per CDR3 protein. Among 95,000 to 100,000 distinct CDR3 sequences listed, around 17% were seen once. The receptors come from a human donor in good health. Both conserved end residues are part of each CDR3. A D gene is named only where the DNA matches it firmly. For some rows the clone size is stated as once, few or many, or as a class when expanded; others skip it.

clone_size: many
d_call: .
v_call: TRBV24-1
j_call: TRBJ2-5
cdr3_nt: TGTGCCACCAGTTGGGAAGAGACCCAGTACTTC
cdr3_aa: CATSWEETQYF

clone_size: once
d_call: TRBD2
v_call: TRBV7-9
j_call: TRBJ2-4
cdr3_nt: TGTGCCAGCAGCCCTGCGCTCTTAGCGGGGGTAAACAAAAACATTCAGTACTTC
cdr3_aa: CASSPALLAGVNKNIQYF

clone_size: .
d_call: .
v_call: TRBV4-1
j_call: TRBJ2-7
cdr3_nt: TGCGCCAGCAGCCAATTTCCCGGACAGGGAATCGTGAGCGGGGTAGAGCAGTACTTC
cdr3_aa: CASSQFPGQGIVSGVEQYF

clone_size: many
d_call: .
v_call: TRBV20-1
j_call: TRBJ1-5
cdr3_nt: TGCAGTGCTAGACCCATGGGGCATCAGCCCCAGCATTTT
cdr3_aa: CSARPMGHQPQHF

clone_size: many
d_call: TRBD1
v_call: TRBV6-6
j_call: TRBJ2-7
cdr3_nt: TGTGCCAGCAGTCACGGACAGGTCAGCGAGCAGTACTTC
cdr3_aa: CASSHGQVSEQYF

clone_size: .
d_call: .
v_call: TRBV5-6
j_call: TRBJ2-2
cdr3_nt: TGTGCCAGCAGCGTGGGACTCTTCGAGGGAGGAACCGGGGAGCTGTTTTTT
cdr3_aa: CASSVGLFEGGTGELFF

clone_size: .
d_call: TRBD1
v_call: TRBV7-9
j_call: TRBJ2-5
cdr3_nt: TGTGCCAGCAGCCAAGGGGGTCCAGGACAGGGGGCGCTGGAGACCCAGTACTTC
cdr3_aa: CASSQGGPGQGALETQYF

clone_size: .
d_call: TRBD2
v_call: TRBV20-1
j_call: TRBJ2-3
cdr3_nt: TGCAGTGCTAGAGTCGCGGGAGCCAGAGATACGCAGTATTTT
cdr3_aa: CSARVAGARDTQYF

clone_size: .
d_call: .
v_call: TRBV3-1
j_call: TRBJ2-1
cdr3_nt: TGTGCCAGCAGCCAAGATCCGATCATGACCTACAATGAGCAGTTCTTC
cdr3_aa: CASSQDPIMTYNEQFF

clone_size: .
d_call: .
v_call: TRBV6-1
j_call: TRBJ2-1
cdr3_nt: TGTGCCAGCAGTGGCCGGGACCACATCGATGAGCAGTTCTTC
cdr3_aa: CASSGRDHIDEQFF

clone_size: many
d_call: .
v_call: TRBV5-6
j_call: TRBJ1-1
cdr3_nt: TGTGCCAGCAGCTTGGACAGCTGGAACACTGAAGCTTTCTTT
cdr3_aa: CASSLDSWNTEAFF

clone_size: .
d_call: TRBD2
v_call: TRBV7-2
j_call: TRBJ2-7
cdr3_nt: TGTGCCAGCAGCTTACTCCCACTAGCGACCTACGAGCAGTACTTC
cdr3_aa: CASSLLPLATYEQYF